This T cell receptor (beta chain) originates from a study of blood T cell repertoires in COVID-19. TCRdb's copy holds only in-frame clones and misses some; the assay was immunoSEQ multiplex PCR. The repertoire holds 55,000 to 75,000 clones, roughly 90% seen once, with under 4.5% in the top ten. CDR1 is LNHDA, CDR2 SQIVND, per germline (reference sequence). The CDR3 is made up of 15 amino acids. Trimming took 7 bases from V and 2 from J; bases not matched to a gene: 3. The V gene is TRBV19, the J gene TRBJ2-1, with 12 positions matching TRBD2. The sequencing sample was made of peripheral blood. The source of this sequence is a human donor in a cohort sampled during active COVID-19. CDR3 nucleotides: TGTGCCAGTAAACGACTAGCGGGAGCCTACAATGAGCAGTTCTTC. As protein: CASKRLAGAYNEQFF.